Listed below are T cell receptor beta chains from one sample, sequenced in a study of identical twins. TCRdb itself ran the 5' RACE reads through MiXCR, one entry per CDR3 protein. Here the sample spans approximately 620,000 distinct CDR3 sequences, 8.6% being singletons. These sequences were also reported in another study, on yellow fever vaccine responses in identical twins.

The sequencing input was PBMCs. The receptors shown here come from a woman younger than 30 in good health. Each CDR3 is given with its conserved first and last residue. A D gene is named only where the DNA matches it firmly. Some rows mark clone size as missing; the rest say once, few, many or name a class of expanded clone.

>NA|TRBV29-1|TRBJ2-1|NA
TGCAGCGTTGCAGTTCCCGGACTGCAGATCTACAATGAGCAGTTCTTC
CSVAVPGLQIYNEQFF
>few|TRBV12-3/TRBV12-4|TRBJ2-7|NA
TGTGCCAGCAGCGGCGGAAGGAGTACCTCCTACGAGCAGTACTTC
CASSGGRSTSYEQYF
>many|TRBV5-1|TRBJ2-4|TRBD1
TGCGCCAGCAGCTCACAGGGGGCGCAAGCCAAAAACATTCAGTACTTC
CASSSQGAQAKNIQYF
>few|TRBV12-5|TRBJ2-1|NA
TGTGCTAGTGGTTTGAACAATGAGCAGTTCTTC
CASGLNNEQFF
>NA|TRBV25-1|TRBJ2-2|NA
TGTGCCAGCAGTGAATTTGAGGGGACCGGGGAGCTGTTTTTT
CASSEFEGTGELFF
>many|TRBV5-1|TRBJ2-1|NA
TGCGCCAGCAGCTTGAAAGGACAGAGCTCCTACAATGAGCAGTTCTTC
CASSLKGQSSYNEQFF
>NA|TRBV7-4|TRBJ2-7|TRBD2
TGTGCCAGCAGCTTAGCGGGGGAACGACTCACTGGGAGAGTGATAGCGGGGGGGATCTACGAGCAGTACTTC
CASSLAGERLTGRVIAGGIYEQYF
>NA|TRBV7-2|TRBJ2-1|NA
TGTGCCAGCAGCTTAACCGGGGGGCAAGGTGATGAGCAGTTCTTC
CASSLTGGQGDEQFF
>many|TRBV12-3/TRBV12-4|TRBJ2-7|NA
TGTGCCAGCAGTTTTAGCGAGGTCTTGGACGAGCAGTACTTC
CASSFSEVLDEQYF
>few|TRBV12-3/TRBV12-4|TRBJ2-5|TRBD2
TGTGCCAGCAGTTTAGATCCTAGCGGGAGTTTGGGGACCCAGTACTTC
CASSLDPSGSLGTQYF
>few|TRBV20-1|TRBJ2-5|TRBD1
TGCAGTGCTAGAGATGGCAGGGGGGAGACCCAGTACTTC
CSARDGRGETQYF
>few|TRBV10-1|TRBJ2-3|NA
TGCGCCAGCAGTGAAAGCCGACTAGTAGCCGGAGATACGCAGTATTTT
CASSESRLVAGDTQYF
>many|TRBV6-1|TRBJ2-1|NA
TGTGCCAGCAGTCCCAATCTGGAGAGGAATGAGCAGTTCTTC
CASSPNLERNEQFF
>NA|TRBV10-3|TRBJ1-2|NA
TGTGCCATCAGTGCGGGCCATGGCTACACCTTC
CAISAGHGYTF
>few|TRBV6-1|TRBJ1-4|NA
TGTGCCAGCAGTGAATCGGCGGTCGGAAAACTGTTTTTT
CASSESAVGKLFF
>NA|TRBV12-3/TRBV12-4|TRBJ2-5|TRBD2
TGTGCCAGCAGTAGTGGGGGACTAGCGGGGGGGAGAGAGACCCAGTACTTC
CASSSGGLAGGRETQYF
>NA|TRBV12-3/TRBV12-4|TRBJ2-3|TRBD2
TGTGCCAGCAGTCCTAGCGGGGGGGCCGGTTGGGATACGCAGTATTTT
CASSPSGGAGWDTQYF
>few|TRBV5-6|TRBJ2-5|NA
TGTGCCAGCAGCTCGGACTGGAAAGAGACCCAGTACTTC
CASSSDWKETQYF
>NA|TRBV27|TRBJ2-2|NA
TGTGCCAGCAGTTTTCAACAGATGCCTTCCGGGGAGCTGTTTTTT
CASSFQQMPSGELFF
>NA|TRBV7-7|TRBJ2-2|NA
TGTGCTAGCAGCTTAGAAATCCCCGGGGAGCTGTTTTTT
CASSLEIPGELFF
>many|TRBV29-1|TRBJ2-5|TRBD2
TGCAGCGCCCGACTAGCGATCGAGACCCAGTACTTC
CSARLAIETQYF
>few|TRBV7-9|TRBJ2-5|TRBD2
TGTGCCAGCAGCCCACCCGGACTAGCGGGGACCCAAGAGACCCAGTACTTC
CASSPPGLAGTQETQYF
>few|TRBV3-1|TRBJ2-1|TRBD2
TGTGCCAGCAGCCAGGTGAGCGGGAGTAGAGATGAGCAGTTCTTC
CASSQVSGSRDEQFF
>many|TRBV7-9|TRBJ2-1|NA
TGTGCCAGCAGCCCAGAACAGGGTTGGAATGAGCAGTTCTTC
CASSPEQGWNEQFF
>many|TRBV12-3/TRBV12-4|TRBJ1-1|NA
TGTGCCAGCAGTTCCCTTACGGCGCGGGGACTGGCTTTCTTT
CASSSLTARGLAFF
>once|TRBV28|TRBJ1-6|TRBD1
TGTGCCAGCAGTCCTATGGACAGGGTGTCACCCCTCCACTTT
CASSPMDRVSPLHF
>few|TRBV28|TRBJ2-1|TRBD2
TGTGCCAGCAGTCGAATAGCGGGAGAAGGTATCGGAAGGGGATCCTACAATGAGCAGTTCTTC
CASSRIAGEGIGRGSYNEQFF
>many|TRBV28|TRBJ2-2|NA
TGTGCCAGCAGTTTATTGGTCCTGAACACCGGGGAGCTGTTTTTT
CASSLLVLNTGELFF
>many|TRBV7-2|TRBJ2-2|TRBD2
TGTGCCAGCAGCCCCACGGGGTCGGGAGGTCTCCGGGAGCTGTTTTTT
CASSPTGSGGLRELFF
>many|TRBV12-3/TRBV12-4|TRBJ2-5|NA
TGTGCCAGCAGTCCGGGCAGGCTAGAGACCCAGTACTTC
CASSPGRLETQYF
>NA|TRBV4-3|TRBJ2-2|NA
TGCGCCAGCAGCCATAACACGGGGGAGAACACCGGGGAGCTGTTTTTT
CASSHNTGENTGELFF
>NA|TRBV4-3|TRBJ2-3|NA
TGCGCCAGCAGCCAAGAGGGGGCGGGAAGCAGGACAGATACGCAGTATTTT
CASSQEGAGSRTDTQYF
>many|TRBV11-2|TRBJ2-1|NA
TGTGCCAGCAGCCCGCAGGGTCACAATGAGCAGTTCTTC
CASSPQGHNEQFF
>many|TRBV12-3/TRBV12-4|TRBJ1-5|TRBD1
TGTGCCAGCAGTTTGGGACAGGGGGCCGGCAATCAGCCCCAGCATTTT
CASSLGQGAGNQPQHF
>many|TRBV28|TRBJ2-7|NA
TGTGCCAGCAGTTTCGGTATGGGCCCTCTCCTCTACGAGCAGTACTTC
CASSFGMGPLLYEQYF
>few|TRBV15|TRBJ1-2|NA
TGTGCCACCAGCAGAGAGGACAGAATTTATGGCTACACCTTC
CATSREDRIYGYTF
>few|TRBV20-1|TRBJ1-6|NA
TGCAGTGCTAGAGATTGGACCGCCAGCTCCTATAATTCACCCCTCCACTTT
CSARDWTASSYNSPLHF
>NA|TRBV20-1|TRBJ2-5|NA
TGCAGTGCCCGGACTCTGGGGGGCAATCAAGAGACCCAGTACTTC
CSARTLGGNQETQYF
>NA|TRBV12-3/TRBV12-4|TRBJ2-1|NA
TGTGCCAGAAGTAAGACAGGAATCAAGGACAATGAGCAGTTCTTC
CARSKTGIKDNEQFF
>few|TRBV20-1|TRBJ2-1|TRBD2
TGCAGTGCTAGAGATAGACTAGCGGTACACAATGAGCAGTTCTTC
CSARDRLAVHNEQFF
>many|TRBV6-1|TRBJ2-7|NA
TGTGCCAGCCGGGGGGCAGGGGGTGTCTACGAGCAGTACTTC
CASRGAGGVYEQYF
>NA|TRBV7-9|TRBJ1-5|NA
TGTGCCAGCAGCCGGCCGGGTGGCAATCAGCCCCAGCATTTT
CASSRPGGNQPQHF
>NA|TRBV7-2|TRBJ2-7|TRBD2
TGTGCCAGCAGCTTAGTCCTAGCGGGAGCCAGGGCCTACGAGCAGTACTTC
CASSLVLAGARAYEQYF
>few|TRBV24-1|TRBJ2-1|NA
TGTGCCACCAGTGACCCAACATCGAGCTCCTACAATGAGCAGTTCTTC
CATSDPTSSSYNEQFF
>NA|TRBV28|TRBJ2-7|TRBD1
TGTGCCAGTGCACCGTTAGACAGGGCCACCTACGAGCAGTACTTC
CASAPLDRATYEQYF
>NA|TRBV11-1|TRBJ1-6|NA
TGTGCCAGCAGCTTATCGGGTCGGGGGCGCCGAAATAATTCACCCCTCCACTTT
CASSLSGRGRRNNSPLHF
>NA|TRBV20-1|TRBJ1-1|NA
TGCAGTGCTAGAGGCCAGACCGATACTAAAGCTTTCTTT
CSARGQTDTKAFF
>NA|TRBV5-1|TRBJ2-5|TRBD1
TGCGCCAGCAGCTTTTTCGGGACAGGGGGTCAAGAGACCCAGTACTTC
CASSFFGTGGQETQYF
>few|TRBV21-1|TRBJ2-3|NA
TGTGCCAGCAGGCGCAACATAGAAACAAAAAAGTATTTT
CASRRNIETKKYF